The subject of this entry is one TCR beta chain. No antigen is known for it. Data came from immunoSEQ multiplex PCR; TCRdb stores just in-frame clones and leaves some out. The sample records approximately 420,000 clones, 80% to 90% being singletons. Sample treatment: about 20 received Ad26.COV2.S at low or high dose, single or two shots; roughly five received placebo; per-sample allocation not given. Sampling occurred on day 63 after the first vaccine or placebo injection. The germline V gene has CDR1 MNHEY and CDR2 SMNVEV (reference sequence). The CDR3 is 14 residues long. The V and J ends lost 5 bases and 7 bases, in that order; junction bases with no gene match: 7. These data are taken from a study of Ad26.COV2.S vaccination and SARS-CoV-2 variants. General study results and limits: The placebo group had lower spike-specific TCR breadth than the vaccine recipients did. Measurement of non-spike TCR breadth gave similar results in vaccine and placebo recipients.

This rearrangement joins TRBV27 to TRBJ2-1; 8 bases map to TRBD2. This sequence was found in a person between 18 and 60 years old who received the Ad26.COV2.S COVID-19 vaccine or a placebo. The sample here was peripheral blood, taken in a trial of Ad26.COV2.S vaccine versus placebo. The CDR3 sequence is CASSHRGGGNEQFF. The CDR3 region has the DNA TGTGCCAGCAGTCACCGTGGCGGGGGGAATGAGCAGTTCTTC.